These 6 T cell receptor beta chains share one sample of origin, sequenced in a study of control samples from healthy donors and cancer patients. Libraries were prepared by immunoSEQ multiplex PCR; TCRdb keeps only in-frame clonotypes and omits some of them. The sample includes about 230,000 clones, roughly 80% of them seen just once. Sequencing input: PBMCs. These receptors originate from an older woman with lung cancer.

The chain carries TRBV2 and TRBJ2-5; no clear D. V was cut by 9 bases and J by 6 bases, with 11 bases left in between. This CDR3 has 11 amino acids. The germline gives CDR1 SNHLY, CDR2 FYNNEI. As DNA, the CDR3 is TGTGCCAGTTCGGATTGGAAGACCCAGTACTTC. Translating gives CASSDWKTQYF. Using reference TRBV2 and TRBJ2-5 for the parts outside the CDR3, the full variable domain is EPEVTQTPSHQVTQMGQEVILRCVPISNHLYFYWYRQILGQKVEFLVSFYNNEISEKSEIFDDQFSVERPDGSNFTLKIRSTKLEDSAMYFCASSDWKTQYFGPGTRLLVL.

The sample holds one count of this clone. The rearrangement links TRBV4-1 to TRBJ2-6, with D possibly TRBD1 on 5 matching bases. Germline-derived CDR1 and CDR2 are MGHRA and YSYEKL. Trimming removed 2 bases at V and 1 base at J, with 12 bases between. This CDR3 spans 17 amino acids. CDR3 residues: CASSQRTTGSGANVLTF. CDR3 DNA sequence: TGCGCCAGCAGCCAACGCACCACAGGTTCTGGGGCCAACGTCCTGACTTTC.

V is TRBV5-4 and J is TRBJ1-1, with 11 bases matching TRBD1. The V gene end was trimmed by 3 bases and the J gene end by 4 bases; junction bases not matched to a gene: 5. The CDR3 contains 15 residues. Germline lookup yields CDR1 SGHNT and CDR2 YYREEE (reference sequence). The CDR3 DNA reads as TGTGCCAGCAGCTGGACCGGGACAGGGGGCACTGAAGCTTTCTTT. Translated, it gives CASSWTGTGGTEAFF.

This chain joins TRBV7-9 and TRBJ1-4; D unclear. This CDR3 spans 15 amino acids. V was cut by 8 bases and J by 5 bases, with 18 bases left in between. Germline CDR1 is SEHNR and CDR2 is FQNEAQ (reference sequence). The CDR3 DNA reads as TGTGCCAGCGTCAGCCCCGGGCCACAGAATGAAAAACTGTTTTTT. It yields the protein CASVSPGPQNEKLFF.

This chain joins TRBV4-1 and TRBJ1-6, with D unresolved. Trimming cost V 6 bases and J 7 bases, with 19 bases left between them. Per germline, CDR1 MGHRA and CDR2 YSYEKL. The length of the CDR3 is 16 residues. CDR3 nucleotide sequence: TGCGCCAGCAGTCAGGCGGGCGCCGTAGGGAATTCACCCCTCCACTTT. Protein: CASSQAGAVGNSPLHF.

The chain is built from TRBV2 and TRBJ2-2; TRBD2 is a possible D gene (7 bases). Trimming took 8 bases from V and 1 from J, leaving 11 bases between them. CDR1 and CDR2 (germline): SNHLY, FYNNEI. The CDR3 sequence is 14 residues long. The CDR3 reads CASRGALNTGELFF. The CDR3, as DNA: TGTGCCAGCCGGGGGGCCTTGAACACCGGGGAGCTGTTTTTT.